This T cell receptor beta chain was sequenced for a study of T-cell reconstitution after alpha-beta-depleted transplantation in children. The library targeted TCRbeta and was prepared with unique molecular identifiers. TCRdb used MiXCR to reprocess the PCR reads, holding one entry per CDR3 protein. The sample shows about 540,000 distinct CDR3 sequences, roughly 27% of them seen only once. This clonotype has a handful of counts. Its antigen is not identified. The germline V and J ends were trimmed by 1 base and 3 bases, with 10 bases remaining between them. Germline assignment: CDR1 MDHEN and CDR2 SYDVKM. This CDR3 contains 14 residues. Overall study findings and caveats: Reported findings indicate that, about two months after transplant, alpha-beta T cells came from several hundred expanded clones, which were derived from non-depleted graft cells. Some patients showed high day-60 TCRbeta diversity, which derived from surviving recipient T cells and thymic progenitors. T cells produced anew were the main source of T-cell counts and diversity one year after transplant.

This rearrangement joins TRBV28 to TRBJ2-7; D remains ambiguous. The sequencing here drew on PBMCs, taken before TCRalphabeta/CD19-depleted stem cell transplant. This clonotype was obtained from a boy under two years old with Wiskott-Aldrich syndrome, due to receive a stem cell transplant. CDR3 region: CASSLFPTRYEQYF. The CDR3, as DNA: TGTGCCAGCAGTTTATTCCCTACCCGCTACGAGCAGTACTTC.